This TCR beta chain was found in a study of T cells in Graves' hyperthyroidism and ophthalmopathy. This clonotype was seen ten or more times. The CDR3 runs 15 residues. With 5 bases removed from V and 5 bases from J, the gap between germline ends came to 16 bases. Germline CDR1 MNHNS, CDR2 SASEGT. Each 10 ml fresh peripheral blood draw supplied the PBMCs. Template material for amplifying TCR beta CDR3 regions consisted of RNA transcripts. When the TCR CDR3 underwent first-round RT-PCR, the HTBI primer set was used. Each CDR3 protein is one row after TCRdb ran MiXCR on the multiplex PCR reads. The repertoire holds around 480,000 distinct CDR3 sequences, with about 15% as singletons.

This TCR came from a woman between 18 and 29 years old with Graves' hyperthyroidism. This chain links TRBV6-1 with TRBJ2-1; D is possibly TRBD1 (6 bases). Sequenced material: blood. CDR3 DNA sequence: TGTGCCAGCAGTTTAGGGGGAGCCGCTAACAATGAGCAGTTCTTC. Its protein is CASSLGGAANNEQFF.